The clone carrying this TCR beta chain was detected once. The sample belongs to a study of identifying expanded T cells in peripheral blood. Germline CDR1 is SGHRS and CDR2 is YFSETQ. The ends were cut back, 3 bases at V and 4 bases at J, with 8 bases in the middle. The CDR3 sequence is 13 residues long. The method was immunoSEQ multiplex PCR; TCRdb's version includes in-frame clones alone and lacks a portion of them. The table lists 70,000 or so clones, about nine tenths of them singletons. This TCR was sampled from a person aged 18 to 70 in good health. Sequences were obtained from blood. V usage is TRBV5-1 and J usage is TRBJ1-5; D is unresolved. CDR3 sequence: CASSSGSNQPQHF. In nucleotides, the CDR3 is TGCGCCAGCAGCTCAGGATCTAATCAGCCCCAGCATTTT.